What follows describes a single TCR beta chain. Its target antigen remains unknown. No qualities accompany the bases; no much larger clone lies one base away. The data derive from a study of CD4 T cells in relation to SARS-CoV-2 and coronaviruses (dated by TCRdb to about 2021). Broadly, across the study: In the ViraFEST assay, PBMCs were cultured with antigen for roughly ten days, after which TCR beta CDR3s were sequenced to identify clonal expansions specific to the antigen. An HIV-1 Nef peptide pool or a no-peptide culture served as the negative reference condition. Shared crossreactive spike epitopes were mapped to their HLA restriction using patient-derived lymphoblastoid cell lines. Memory CD4+ T cell crossreactivity between SARS-CoV-2 and common cold coronavirus spike proteins was assessed at the TCR clonotype level in the study. The Adaptive Biotechnologies TCR-sequencing kit was used to sequence samples from three pre-COVID donors and the naive versus memory experiments, while other data came from Illumina-based sequencing. A different, Illumina-based TCR-beta assay was used to sequence expansion assays from other donors in the study. Results and caveats for the whole study, not just this receptor: Crossreactivity analysis centred on spike protein, so crossreactivity against other viral proteins was not assessed. Memory CD4+ clonotypes crossrecognizing SARS-CoV-2 and at least one common cold coronavirus spike were found in roughly three fifths of donors. Significantly weaker SARS-CoV-2-driven expansion was shown by crossreactive clones than by monoreactive clones, consistent with antigenic imprinting. No donor contributed both pre-pandemic and post-infection samples, which limited tracing the source of pre-existing responses. The study was constrained by small numbers of patients and of tested TCRs.

For CDR1 and CDR2, the germline V gene lists SNHLY and FYNNEI. The V and J ends are trimmed by 0 bases and 1 base, leaving 12 bases between them. From its cysteine to its phenylalanine, the CDR3 spans 16 amino acids. CDR3 DNA is the only sequence kept; it has 48 bases, read in frame from the first base. CD4+ T cells from unexposed donors were collected before the COVID-19 pandemic (2011-2018). After around ten days of culture, CD4+ T cells were isolated with the EasySep CD4+ T cell isolation kit. As cell numbers permitted, CD4+ T cells from unexposed donors were tested for reactivity to SARS-CoV-2 S and N and to four common cold coronavirus spike pools. Each well held 2 million to 2.5 million PBMCs cultured in IMDM containing 5% human AB serum and roughly 9.4 IU/ml IL-2. Half of the culture medium was replaced with fresh IL-2-containing medium on days 3 and 7. Each peptide culture condition was generally run in triplicate replicate wells. Leukapheresis product for the unexposed donors was purchased commercially. Ficoll-Paque PLUS gradient centrifugation was used to isolate PBMCs from either whole blood or leukapheresis product. The PBMCs went either fresh into the expansion assay or into cryopreservation at -140 degrees C. The QIAamp Micro DNA Kit was used to extract genomic DNA from the CD4+ T cells.

Receptors were amplified or captured by the immunoSEQ multiplex PCR assay. From the authors' description of their analysis: During preprocessing, nonproductive sequences were removed, along with CDR3s that did not begin with C, did not end with F or W, or were shorter than 7 amino acids. Antigen-specific clonotypes were called with the MANAFEST web app on the basis of expansion relative to the reference and to other culture wells. A clone counted as positive if significantly expanded in 2 of 3 replicate wells versus the reference culture at FDR below 0.05. Positive clones also required significant expansion versus all other tandem wells and an odds ratio above 5. CDR3 homology was measured as pairwise Levenshtein distance, computed with the stringdist R package after trimming three terminal residues from each end. The immuneACCESS repertoire file appears here via TCRdb, limited to in-frame rearrangements. These files lack a portion of the clones; in checked studies, under half of the deficit traces to unresolved V genes, and the cause of the others is not known. That table supplies the V and J calls and clone size; D and trimming were determined from the DNA. Present in this sample are roughly 10,000 clones, around 80% of which were seen just once. Around 16% of the sample belongs to the ten largest clones.

The chain links TRBV2 with TRBJ1-1; tentative D gene TRBD1, with 6 bases matching. The receptor was isolated from a human donor in good health. The sequenced material came from CD4+ T cells from PBMCs, cultured in vitro. The DNA sequence is given as TGTGCCAGCAGTGAAGCGAGGGGGGCTGGGAACACTGAAGCTTTCTTT. Its translation is CASSEARGAGNTEAFF.